The 20 T cell receptor beta chains listed next were all sequenced from one sample in a study of spatial heterogeneity in lung cancer. TCRdb recomputed calls from the 5' RACE reads with MiXCR, one row per CDR3 protein. The sample lists tens of thousands of distinct CDR3 sequences; approximately 6.3% were seen once. Time point reported: sample taken at primary tumor resection. No cell sorting; template was whole RNA from tumor, lung tissue or PBMC. Sequenced material: PBMCs, taken at surgery. These TCRs come from a male donor with early-stage non-small cell lung cancer.

In its sample, this clonotype was seen many times. The chain is built from TRBV27 and TRBJ2-5; 8 bases agree with TRBD1. CDR1 is MNHEY, CDR2 SMNVEV, per germline (reference sequence). The CDR3 is 14 amino acids. The trim removed 5 bases at V and 10 bases at J, leaving 12 bases unmatched. The CDR3 DNA reads TGTGCCAGCAGTCTCAAGGGACAGGTGGCCATCCAGTACTTC. Amino acids: CASSLKGQVAIQYF.

This clonotype has a handful of counts. V and J are TRBV6-2 or TRBV6-3 and TRBJ1-5; D is possibly TRBD1 (6 bases). Trimming pared 6 bases from V and 9 bases from J, leaving 18 bases between. This CDR3 region has 14 residues. Germline CDR1 reads MNHEY; CDR2 reads SVGEGT. This chain's CDR3 is CASSTRDTPRPQHF. CDR3 nucleotide sequence: TGTGCCAGCAGCACCCGGGACACCCCCCGGCCCCAGCATTTT.

This clonotype has ten or more counts. The rearrangement links TRBV11-2 to TRBJ2-7; 7 positions agree with TRBD1. With V trimmed by 4 bases and J by 7 bases, 13 bases remained unmatched. The CDR3 has 15 amino acids. From germline, CDR1 is SGHAT and CDR2 FQNNGV. CDR3 nucleotide sequence: TGTGCCAGCAGCTCCAAGACAGGGATTCTTTATGAGCAGTACTTC. This encodes CASSSKTGILYEQYF.

Ten or more counts support this clonotype. The J gene is TRBJ1-5, the V gene TRBV6-1; a possible D gene is TRBD1 (5 bases). The CDR3 consists of 15 residues. The germline V gene has CDR1 MNHNS and CDR2 SASEGT. Trimming shortened V by 7 bases and J by 3 bases, and 16 bases separated the two germline ends. The CDR3 DNA reads TGTGCCAGCACGGAAGTTGGGGCAGTCAATCAGCCCCAGCATTTT. It is translated as CASTEVGAVNQPQHF.

This clonotype was counted only a few times. This rearrangement joins TRBV9 to TRBJ2-3, with 10 nucleotides matching TRBD2. The CDR3 extends over 19 amino acids. Losses at the gene ends were 0 bases for V and 2 bases for J; bases not matched to a gene: 12. The germline CDR1 and CDR2 sequences are SGDLS and YYNGEE. CDR3 bases: TGTGCCAGCAGCGTAGGACAGGGTAGCGGGGGGACGGTCACAGATACGCAGTATTTT. Translation: CASSVGQGSGGTVTDTQYF.

The V gene is TRBV12-3 or TRBV12-4, the J gene TRBJ1-5; possible D gene TRBD1, 5 bases. V lost 5 bases to trimming and J lost 4 bases, with 18 bases between them. The CDR3 runs to 16 residues. The CDR3 DNA sequence: TGTGCCAGCAGTCCAAGCACCCGTCGGGGGAATCAGCCCCAGCATTTT. Protein sequence: CASSPSTRRGNQPQHF.

Ten or more counts support this clonotype. V and J are TRBV20-1 and TRBJ1-1; D unclear. The V and J ends lost 3 bases and 1 base respectively, with 9 bases between them. The CDR3 totals 13 residues. The V gene's germline CDR1 is DFQATT and CDR2 SNEGSKA (reference sequence). CDR3 amino acids: CSASAQWNTEAFF. The CDR3 DNA reads TGCAGTGCTAGCGCACAATGGAACACTGAAGCTTTCTTT.

The V and J genes are TRBV19 and TRBJ2-5, with 8 positions matching TRBD2. CDR3 size: 16 residues. Germline lookup yields CDR1 LNHDA and CDR2 SQIVND (reference sequence). J lost 1 base, V lost 4 bases, and 8 bases had no gene match. The CDR3: CASSTQPGGAQETQYF. The CDR3 DNA follows: TGTGCCAGTAGTACACAACCGGGGGGGGCCCAAGAGACCCAGTACTTC.

Concerning this clonotype itself: This may come from a read error, since a much larger clone is one base off. V gene TRBV12-3 or TRBV12-4 combines with J gene TRBJ1-2; D uncertain. The CDR3 spans 13 residues. CDR3 nucleotide sequence: TGTGCCAGCAATCGCGGGCAATTCTATGGCTACGCCTTC. As protein: CASNRGQFYGYAF.

This clonotype was recorded at least ten times. The chain recombines TRBV7-2 with TRBJ2-3; D perhaps matches TRBD1 (5 bases). The CDR3 has 14 residues. CDR1 is SGHTA and CDR2 is FQGNSA in the germline V gene. The V and J ends lost 2 bases and 8 bases respectively, with 14 bases between them. For the CDR3, the DNA is TGTGCCAGCAGCTTAAATCGACCGCAGGGTACGCAGTATTTT. Encoded protein: CASSLNRPQGTQYF. Filled out from reference TRBV7-2 and TRBJ2-3, the complete variable domain reads GAGVSQSPSNKVTEKGKDVELRCDPISGHTALYWYRQSLGQGLEFLIYFQGNSAPDKSGLPSDRFSAERTGGSVSTLTIQRTQQEDSAVYLCASSLNRPQGTQYFGPGTRLTVL.

This clonotype occurred many times. The gene calls are TRBV7-9 and TRBJ1-5, with a tentative D call TRBD1 (5 bases). The V end was cut by 1 base, the J end by 1 base, with 8 bases between. The CDR3 extends over 15 amino acids. Germline CDR1 and CDR2: SEHNR and FQNEAQ (reference sequence). CDR3 amino acids: CASSLEGRSNQPQHF. The CDR3 region has the DNA TGTGCCAGCAGCTTAGAGGGACGAAGCAATCAGCCCCAGCATTTT.

This clonotype was found many times. The rearrangement joins TRBV16 to TRBJ1-2, with D perhaps matching TRBD1 (5 bases). V was pared by 8 bases and J by 2 bases, with 18 bases between. Germline V gene data show CDR1 as KGHSY and CDR2 as FQNENV. The CDR3 is 15 residues long. The CDR3 nucleotides are TGTGCCAGCTCCCAAGTCCGACAGTCAAACTATGGCTACACCTTC. Its protein product is CASSQVRQSNYGYTF. The full variable domain, completed using reference TRBV16 and TRBJ1-2, is GEEVAQTPKHLVRGEGQKAKLYCAPIKGHSYVFWYQQVLKNEFKFLISFQNENVFDETGMPKERFSAKCLPNSPCSLEIQATKLEDSAVYFCASSQVRQSNYGYTFGSGTRLTVV.

The table lists this clonotype with many counts. The gene calls are TRBV30 and TRBJ2-7; no reliable D call. This CDR3 has 11 amino acids. The germline V gene encodes CDR1 GTSNPN and CDR2 SVGIG (reference sequence). Trimming shortened V by 1 base and J by 3 bases, and 4 bases separated the two germline ends. CDR3 residues: CAWSGGYEQYF. For the CDR3, the DNA is TGTGCCTGGAGTGGGGGCTACGAGCAGTACTTC.

This clonotype was counted many times. The rearrangement links TRBV24-1 to TRBJ2-1, with a possible D match to TRBD1 (5 bases). From germline, CDR1 is KGHDR and CDR2 SFDVKD. This CDR3 is 16 amino acids long. The ends were cut back, 1 base at V and 7 bases at J, with 16 bases in the middle. The CDR3 protein is CATSDFMRSAGNEQFF. The CDR3 DNA is TGTGCCACCAGTGATTTCATGAGGAGCGCAGGGAATGAGCAGTTCTTC.

This clonotype was seen ten or more times. The chain's CDR3 is CASSADKPMNGYTF. Here the CDR3 DNA reads TGCGCCAGCAGCGCGGACAAGCCCATGAATGGCTACACCTTC. The genes are TRBV5-1 and TRBJ1-2, with D tentatively TRBD1 (5 bases). Germline-derived CDR1 and CDR2 are SGHRS and YFSETQ. Trimming removed 4 bases at V and 6 bases at J, with 16 bases between. CDR3 length: 14 amino acids.

At least ten counts were recorded for this clonotype. The chain combines TRBV7-2 with TRBJ2-3; D not resolved. Germline CDR1 reads SGHTA; CDR2 reads FQGNSA. V was shortened by 4 bases and J by 3 bases, with 2 bases between the two germline ends. This CDR3 is built from 11 residues. The CDR3 coding sequence is TGTGCCAGCAGCTCGACAGATACGCAGTATTTT. It codes for CASSSTDTQYF. The whole variable domain, filled in from reference TRBV7-2 and TRBJ2-3, reads GAGVSQSPSNKVTEKGKDVELRCDPISGHTALYWYRQSLGQGLEFLIYFQGNSAPDKSGLPSDRFSAERTGGSVSTLTIQRTQQEDSAVYLCASSSTDTQYFGPGTRLTVL.

On this clonotype itself: This could be a read error, since a much larger clone is one nucleotide away. The chain combines TRBV5-5 with TRBJ1-5, with TRBD1 matching 8 bases. Germline V CDR1 and CDR2: SGHKS, YYEKEE (reference sequence). The CDR3 runs 16 residues. The V segment lost 5 bases and the J segment 4 bases; nucleotides outside the gene matches: 11. In nucleotides, the CDR3 is TGTGCCAGCAGTCGGGGCTCCGGGACAGGAAATCAGCCCCAGCATTTT. Translating it yields CASSRGSGTGNQPQHF. The entire variable domain, with the rest obtained from reference TRBV5-5 and TRBJ1-5, is as follows: DAGVTQSPTHLIKTRGQQVTLRCSPISGHKSVSWYQQVLGQGPQFIFQYYEKEERGRGNFPDRFSARQFPNYSSELNVNALLLGDSALYLCASSRGSGTGNQPQHFGDGTRLSIL.

This clonotype appeared many times. V usage is TRBV20-1 and J usage is TRBJ2-1; weak D call: TRBD1 (6 bases). Trimming pared 3 bases from V and 4 bases from J, leaving 19 bases between. CDR1 is DFQATT, CDR2 SNEGSKA, per germline (reference sequence). The CDR3 runs to 16 residues. The CDR3 coding sequence is TGCAGTGCTAGGGTAACAGGGATCCGAATATACAATGAGCAGTTCTTC. The encoded protein is CSARVTGIRIYNEQFF.

This clonotype has a count of ten or more. The rearrangement joins TRBV7-2 to TRBJ2-3; 8 bases fit TRBD1. The CDR3 has 16 amino acids. V lost 5 bases, J lost 2 bases, and 9 bases stayed unmatched. Germline V lookup: CDR1 SGHTA, CDR2 FQGNSA. The CDR3 loop reads CASSTDRVPYTDTQYF. Here the CDR3 DNA reads TGTGCCAGCAGCACGGACAGGGTACCCTACACAGATACGCAGTATTTT.

In this sample, this clonotype turned up many times. The rearrangement joins TRBV2 to TRBJ1-1; TRBD1 matches at 9 bases. V gave up 4 bases and J gave up 11 bases; unmatched junction bases: 14. The CDR3 covers 15 residues. The V gene's germline CDR1 is SNHLY and CDR2 FYNNEI. The CDR3: CASSGDRVSPSRAFF. The CDR3 DNA is TGTGCCAGCAGTGGGGACAGGGTAAGCCCCAGTCGGGCTTTCTTT.